In its sample, the clone carrying this T cell receptor (beta chain) was seen many times. The investigators amplified TCR beta CDR3 regions from RNA transcripts. The HTBI primer set served for first-round RT-PCR of the TCR CDR3. From the multiplex PCR reads, TCRdb called clonotypes with MiXCR, one entry per CDR3 protein. This sample has around 520,000 distinct CDR3 sequences, with around 13% found just once. The CDR3 totals 13 residues. Germline CDR1 is SNHLY and CDR2 is FYNNEI. V was cut by 6 bases and J by 3 bases, with 12 bases left in between. Diagnoses were established using clinical symptoms, serum thyroxine and TRAb, thyroid ultrasound and orbital computed tomography. The data belong to a study of T cells in Graves' hyperthyroidism and ophthalmopathy.

Material: blood. The TCR was taken from a woman in her forties with Graves' hyperthyroidism. This chain links TRBV2 with TRBJ2-7; D not resolved. The CDR3 spells CASRMSGFYEQYF. CDR3 in DNA: TGTGCCAGCAGGATGAGTGGTTTCTACGAGCAGTACTTC.